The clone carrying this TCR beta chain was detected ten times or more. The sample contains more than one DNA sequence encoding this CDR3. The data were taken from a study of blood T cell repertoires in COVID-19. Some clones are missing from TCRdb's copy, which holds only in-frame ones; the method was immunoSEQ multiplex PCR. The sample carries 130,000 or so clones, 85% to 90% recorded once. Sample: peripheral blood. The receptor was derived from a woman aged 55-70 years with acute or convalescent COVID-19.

In nucleotides, the CDR3 is TGCGCCAGCAGCTTGGCAGGTACCGGGGAGCTGTTTTTT. This translates into CASSLAGTGELFF. The V gene is TRBV5-1, the J gene TRBJ2-2; D is unresolved. Germline-derived CDR1 and CDR2 are SGHRS and YFSETQ. V gave up 0 bases and J gave up 5 bases, with 5 bases separating them. The CDR3 extends over 13 amino acids.